This is a list of T cell receptor beta chains from one sample in a study of T cells in Graves' hyperthyroidism and ophthalmopathy. MiXCR, applied by TCRdb to the multiplex PCR reads, yields one record per CDR3 protein. This sample has approximately 560,000 distinct CDR3 sequences, with about 45% found just once. Sequenced sample: peripheral blood or thyroid tissue (not recorded which). Source of these receptors: a woman aged 18-29 years with Graves' hyperthyroidism. CDR3s leave out the opening cysteine and the closing phenylalanine or tryptophan.

v_call cdr3_aa
TRBV10-3 AISESAWDEQY
TRBV29-1 SVGRVGNTDTQY
TRBV7-2 ASSHTGTGDGTQY
TRBV9 ASSVAGADYGYT
TRBV2 ASSLVGGEQY
TRBV13 ASSYRVRNTEAF
TRBV7-9 ASSPQAGGRNTGELF
TRBV7-2 ASSLGKNTEAF
TRBV7-9 ASFRDRAYEQY
TRBV24-1 ATSDGTSGGWNYEQY
TRBV7-2 ASSGGARRYGYT
TRBV9 ASSYDSHAIY
TRBV19 ASIGTGNGYT
TRBV7-9 ASSLSGGQGRYYEQY
TRBV7-3 ASSSTEGAGSPLH
TRBV10-3 AISSFWSGETQY